The entry below gives a single TCR beta chain sequence along with its context. The antigen is not known. As the sequencing template, cDNA was produced by extracting RNA and reverse transcribing it. Some clones are missing from TCRdb's copy, which holds only in-frame ones; the method was immunoSEQ multiplex PCR. Of thousands of clones listed, less than 85% were seen once; the top ten hold roughly 2.6%. This entry is derived from a study of CD8+ T cells in alopecia areata. In about five patients, CD4+ T cells were split by CD25+CD127- sorting. Peripheral blood samples and lesional scalp punch biopsies were obtained from alopecia areata patients. Study-wide results and caveats: Especially in alopecia totalis/universalis, lesional scalp showed greater clonality than normal scalp did.

J was trimmed by 7 bases and V by 7 bases; bases with no gene match: 5. Germline CDR1 is SQVTM and CDR2 is ANQGSEA. CDR3 length: 13 residues. This receptor was taken from a human donor with alopecia areata. Sequencing was done on a sample of CD4+ Tregs sorted from blood. The chain carries TRBV29-1 and TRBJ1-4, with TRBD1 identical over 11 bases. CDR3 sequence: CSGRTGGFEKLFF. The CDR3 DNA is TGCAGCGGACGGACAGGGGGCTTTGAAAAACTGTTTTTT.